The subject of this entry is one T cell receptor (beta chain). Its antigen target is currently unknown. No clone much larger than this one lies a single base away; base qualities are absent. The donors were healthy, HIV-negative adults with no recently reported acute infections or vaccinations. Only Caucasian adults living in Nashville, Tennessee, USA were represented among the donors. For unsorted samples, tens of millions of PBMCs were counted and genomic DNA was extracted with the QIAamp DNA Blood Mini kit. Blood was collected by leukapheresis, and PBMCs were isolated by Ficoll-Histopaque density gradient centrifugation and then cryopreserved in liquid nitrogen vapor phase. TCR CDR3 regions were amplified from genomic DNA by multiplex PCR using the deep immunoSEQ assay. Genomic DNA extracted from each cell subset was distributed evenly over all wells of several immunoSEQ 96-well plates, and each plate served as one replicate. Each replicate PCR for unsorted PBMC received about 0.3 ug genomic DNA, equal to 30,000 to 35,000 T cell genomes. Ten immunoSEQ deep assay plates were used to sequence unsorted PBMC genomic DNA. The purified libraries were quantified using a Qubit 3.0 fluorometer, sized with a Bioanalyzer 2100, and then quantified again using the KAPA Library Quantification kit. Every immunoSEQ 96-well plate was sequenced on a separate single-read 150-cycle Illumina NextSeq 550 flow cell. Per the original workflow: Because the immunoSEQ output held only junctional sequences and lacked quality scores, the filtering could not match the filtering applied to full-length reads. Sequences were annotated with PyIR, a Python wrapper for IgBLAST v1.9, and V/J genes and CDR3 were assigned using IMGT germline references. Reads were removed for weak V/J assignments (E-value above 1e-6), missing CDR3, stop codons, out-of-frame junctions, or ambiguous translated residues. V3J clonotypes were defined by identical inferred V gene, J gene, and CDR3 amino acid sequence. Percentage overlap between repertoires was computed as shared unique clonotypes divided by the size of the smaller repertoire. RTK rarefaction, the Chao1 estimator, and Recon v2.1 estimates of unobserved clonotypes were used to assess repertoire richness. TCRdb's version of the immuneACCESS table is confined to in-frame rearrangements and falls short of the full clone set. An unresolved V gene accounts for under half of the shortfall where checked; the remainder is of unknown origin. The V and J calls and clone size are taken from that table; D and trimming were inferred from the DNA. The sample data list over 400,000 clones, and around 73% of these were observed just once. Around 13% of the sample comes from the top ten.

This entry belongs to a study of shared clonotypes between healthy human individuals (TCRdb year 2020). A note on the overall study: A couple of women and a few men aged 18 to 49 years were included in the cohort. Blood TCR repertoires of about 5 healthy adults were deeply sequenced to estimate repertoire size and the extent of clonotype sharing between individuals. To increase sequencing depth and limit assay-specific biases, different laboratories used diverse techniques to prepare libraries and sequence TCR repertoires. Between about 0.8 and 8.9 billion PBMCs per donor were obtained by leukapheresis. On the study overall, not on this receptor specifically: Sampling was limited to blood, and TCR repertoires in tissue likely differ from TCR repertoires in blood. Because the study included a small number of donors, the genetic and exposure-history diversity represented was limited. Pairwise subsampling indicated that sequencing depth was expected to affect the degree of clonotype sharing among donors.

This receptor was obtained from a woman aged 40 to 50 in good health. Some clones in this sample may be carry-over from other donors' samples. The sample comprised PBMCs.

CDR3 sequence: CASSLRDYSNTGELFF. The sequenced DNA is TGTGCCAGCAGTTTAAGAGACTATTCTAACACCGGGGAGCTGTTTTTT. The rearrangement combines TRBV28 with TRBJ2-2; TRBD2 is perhaps the D gene, given 5 matching bases. The germline V gene yields MDHEN for CDR1 and SYDVKM for CDR2. The CDR3 numbers 16 residues from cysteine through phenylalanine. CDR3 DNA is the only sequence kept; it has 48 bases, read in frame from the first base. The trim is 2 bases for V and 2 bases for J, with a gap of 12 bases between the germline ends.